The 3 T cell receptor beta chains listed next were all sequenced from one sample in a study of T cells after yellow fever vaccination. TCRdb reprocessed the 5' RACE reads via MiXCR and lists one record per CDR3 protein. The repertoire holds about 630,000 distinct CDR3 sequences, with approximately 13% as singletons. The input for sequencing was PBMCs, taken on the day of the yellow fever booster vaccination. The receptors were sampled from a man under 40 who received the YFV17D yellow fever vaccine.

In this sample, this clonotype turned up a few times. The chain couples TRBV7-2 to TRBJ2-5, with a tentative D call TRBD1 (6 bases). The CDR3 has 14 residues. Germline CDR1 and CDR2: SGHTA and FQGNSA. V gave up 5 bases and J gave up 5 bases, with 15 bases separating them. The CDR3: CASSRQVLGETQYF. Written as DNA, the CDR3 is TGTGCCAGCAGCCGACAGGTGTTGGGGGAGACCCAGTACTTC.

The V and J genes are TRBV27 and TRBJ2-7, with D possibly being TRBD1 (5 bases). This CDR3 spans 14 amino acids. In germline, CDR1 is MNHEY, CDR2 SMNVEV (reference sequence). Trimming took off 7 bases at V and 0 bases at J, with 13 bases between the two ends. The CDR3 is CASKVAGISYEQYF. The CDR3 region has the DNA TGTGCCAGCAAGGTCGCAGGGATCTCCTACGAGCAGTACTTC.

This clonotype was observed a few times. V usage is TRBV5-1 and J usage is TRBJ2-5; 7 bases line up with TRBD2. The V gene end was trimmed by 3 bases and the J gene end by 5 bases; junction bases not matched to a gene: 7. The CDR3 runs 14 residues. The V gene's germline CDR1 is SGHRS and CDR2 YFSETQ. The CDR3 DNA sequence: TGCGCCAGCAGCTCGGCGGGAGATTCGGAGACCCAGTACTTC. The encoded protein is CASSSAGDSETQYF.